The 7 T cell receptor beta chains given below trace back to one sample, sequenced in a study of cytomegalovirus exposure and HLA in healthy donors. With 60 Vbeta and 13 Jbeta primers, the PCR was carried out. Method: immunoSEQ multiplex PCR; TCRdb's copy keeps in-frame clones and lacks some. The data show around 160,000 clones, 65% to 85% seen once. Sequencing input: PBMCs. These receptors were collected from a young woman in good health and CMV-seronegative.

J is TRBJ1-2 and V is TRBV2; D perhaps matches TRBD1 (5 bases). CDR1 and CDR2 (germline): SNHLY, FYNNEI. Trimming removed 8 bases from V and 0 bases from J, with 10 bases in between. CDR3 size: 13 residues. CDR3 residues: CASVQVPNYGYTF. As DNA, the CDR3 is TGTGCCAGCGTACAGGTCCCTAACTATGGCTACACCTTC.

CDR3 nucleotide sequence: TGCGCCAGCAGCTTGGGGTACGGGAAAGGTGGCACCGGGGAGCTGTTTTTT. Protein: CASSLGYGKGGTGELFF. This chain joins TRBV5-1 and TRBJ2-2, with D tentatively TRBD2 (5 bases). Trimming stripped 0 bases from V and 4 bases from J, with 16 bases between. CDR3 length: 17 amino acids. CDR1 is SGHRS and CDR2 is YFSETQ in the germline V gene.

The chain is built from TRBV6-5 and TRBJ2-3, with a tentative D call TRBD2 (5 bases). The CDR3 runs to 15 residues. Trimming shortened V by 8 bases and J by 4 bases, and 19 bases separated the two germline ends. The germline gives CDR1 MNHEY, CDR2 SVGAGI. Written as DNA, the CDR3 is TGTGCCAGCTCTTACCGGGGTTTAGCCGCAGATACGCAGTATTTT. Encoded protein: CASSYRGLAADTQYF.

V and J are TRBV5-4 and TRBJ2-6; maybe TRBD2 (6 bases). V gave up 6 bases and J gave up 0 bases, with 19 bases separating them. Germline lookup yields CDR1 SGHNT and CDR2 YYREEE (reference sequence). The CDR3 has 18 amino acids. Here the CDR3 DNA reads TGTGCCAGCACGTCTCCCGGGACTTCAAACTCTGGGGCCAACGTCCTGACTTTC. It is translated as CASTSPGTSNSGANVLTF.

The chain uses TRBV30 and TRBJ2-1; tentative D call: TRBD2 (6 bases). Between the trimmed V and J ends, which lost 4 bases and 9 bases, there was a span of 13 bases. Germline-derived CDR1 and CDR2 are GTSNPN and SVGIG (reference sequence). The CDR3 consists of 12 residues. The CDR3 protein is CAWMRGQLEQFF. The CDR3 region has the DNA TGTGCCTGGATGCGGGGCCAACTTGAGCAGTTCTTC.

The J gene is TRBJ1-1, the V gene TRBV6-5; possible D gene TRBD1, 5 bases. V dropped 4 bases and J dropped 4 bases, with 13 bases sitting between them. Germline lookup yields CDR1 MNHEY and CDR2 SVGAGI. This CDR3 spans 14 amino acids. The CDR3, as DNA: TGTGCCAGCAGTTCCCGGGTGCAGGGCACTGAAGCTTTCTTT. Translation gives CASSSRVQGTEAFF.

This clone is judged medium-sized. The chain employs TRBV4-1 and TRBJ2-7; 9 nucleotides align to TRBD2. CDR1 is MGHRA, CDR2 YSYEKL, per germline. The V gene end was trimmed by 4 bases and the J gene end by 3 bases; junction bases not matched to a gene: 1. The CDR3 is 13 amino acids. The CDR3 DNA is TGCGCCAGCAGCCTTAGCGGGGGCTACGAGCAGTACTTC. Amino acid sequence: CASSLSGGYEQYF.